This is a list of T cell receptor beta chains from one sample in a study of blood T cell repertoires in COVID-19. Repertoires were generated with immunoSEQ multiplex PCR, while TCRdb's copy carries only in-frame clones and drops some. The table lists some 150,000 clones, 65% to 90% of them singletons. The source material was peripheral blood. The source is a man aged 65 to 79 with acute or convalescent COVID-19. CDR3s include the opening cysteine and the closing phenylalanine or tryptophan. D genes are given only for firm matches. Clone size appears in some rows only: once, few, many, or a class for an expanded clone.

size	J	D	V	CDR3	DNA
.	TRBJ2-7	TRBD1	TRBV6-5	CASSPGQANYEQYF	TGTGCCAGCAGTCCTGGACAGGCTAACTACGAGCAGTACTTC
.	TRBJ2-5	TRBD1	TRBV19	CASSLRGRVTQYF	TGTGCCAGTAGCCTCAGGGGGCGCGTGACCCAGTACTTC
.	TRBJ2-5	TRBD2	TRBV11-2	CASSLGAGLAGRETQYF	TGTGCCAGCAGCTTAGGGGCTGGACTAGCGGGGAGAGAGACCCAGTACTTC
.	TRBJ2-2	TRBD1	TRBV6-1	CASSEELEGARGPTGELFF	TGTGCCAGCAGTGAAGAACTTGAGGGGGCTAGGGGGCCGACCGGGGAGCTGTTTTTT
.	TRBJ1-5	.	TRBV6-6	CASSLDSLYQPQHF	TGTGCCAGCAGTCTCGACAGTCTTTATCAGCCCCAGCATTTT
.	TRBJ1-2	TRBD1	TRBV27	CASSLQGYGGYTF	TGTGCCAGCAGTCTACAGGGGTACGGAGGCTACACCTTC
.	TRBJ1-2	TRBD1	TRBV18	CASSPDRAYGYTF	TGTGCCAGCTCTCCCGACAGGGCCTATGGCTACACCTTC
.	TRBJ2-7	TRBD2	TRBV7-8	CASSAYVTAGFSYEQYF	TGTGCCAGCAGCGCCTACGTAACAGCGGGATTCTCCTACGAGCAGTACTTC
.	TRBJ2-1	TRBD2	TRBV11-3	CASSLSGTRGHEQFF	TGTGCCAGCAGCCTATCCGGGACTAGAGGCCATGAGCAGTTCTTC
.	TRBJ2-1	TRBD1	TRBV5-1	CASSILDRDDNEQFF	TGCGCCAGCAGCATCCTGGACAGGGACGACAATGAGCAGTTCTTC
.	TRBJ2-3	TRBD2	TRBV11-3	CASSLGPGGGTDTQYF	TGTGCCAGCAGCTTAGGTCCGGGAGGAGGGACAGATACGCAGTATTTT
many	TRBJ1-2	.	TRBV7-8	CASSPSPVYGYTF	TGTGCCAGCAGCCCCTCCCCCGTCTATGGCTACACCTTC
.	TRBJ2-1	.	TRBV19	CASSGSGSSYNEQFF	TGTGCCAGTAGTGGTAGCGGAAGCTCCTACAATGAGCAGTTCTTC
.	TRBJ2-2	.	TRBV5-1	CASSLTPRGRGSEAGELFF	TGCGCCAGCAGCTTGACACCCCGTGGCAGGGGAAGCGAGGCCGGGGAGCTGTTTTTT
.	TRBJ2-5	.	TRBV9	CASSVMPDQETQYF	TGTGCCAGCAGCGTAATGCCGGACCAAGAGACCCAGTACTTC
.	TRBJ1-1	.	TRBV15	CATSNRELNTEAFF	TGTGCCACCTCCAACAGGGAGTTGAACACTGAAGCTTTCTTT
.	TRBJ1-5	.	TRBV5-1	CASSLGGASNQPQHF	TGCGCCAGCAGCCTCGGGGGGGCGAGCAATCAGCCCCAGCATTTT
few	TRBJ1-5	TRBD1	TRBV19	CASSRPGQVNQPQHF	TGTGCCAGTAGCCGACCGGGACAGGTCAATCAGCCCCAGCATTTT
once	TRBJ2-5	TRBD1	TRBV7-2	CASSLGGTAQETQYF	TGTGCCAGCAGCTTAGGGGGGACAGCCCAAGAGACCCAGTACTTC
.	TRBJ2-1	.	TRBV25-1	CASSESTANNEQFF	TGTGCCAGCAGTGAATCGACAGCTAACAATGAGCAGTTCTTC
once	TRBJ2-1	.	TRBV6-5	CASSYNGRGSYNEQFF	TGTGCCAGCAGTTACAATGGGAGGGGGTCCTACAATGAGCAGTTCTTC
once	TRBJ2-5	.	TRBV3-1/TRBV3-2	CASSQGISPAETQYF	TGTGCCAGCAGCCAAGGGATCAGCCCAGCGGAGACCCAGTACTTC
.	TRBJ2-7	TRBD1	TRBV4-3	CASSQDRRNLGGVMIEQYF	TGCGCCAGCAGCCAAGATCGCCGAAATTTAGGGGGCGTAATGATCGAGCAGTACTTC
.	TRBJ1-3	.	TRBV19	CASSIGAGNTIYF	TGTGCCAGTAGTATCGGGGCTGGAAACACCATATATTTT
.	TRBJ2-3	TRBD2	TRBV6-2/TRBV6-3	CASSPREGFGTQYF	TGTGCCAGCAGTCCACGGGAGGGCTTCGGTACGCAGTATTTT
.	TRBJ1-2	TRBD1	TRBV28	CASSWTGLYGYTF	TGTGCCAGCAGTTGGACAGGACTTTATGGCTACACCTTC
.	TRBJ2-7	TRBD2	TRBV5-4	CASSPGLAGYEQYF	TGTGCCAGCAGCCCGGGACTAGCGGGCTACGAGCAGTACTTC
.	TRBJ1-2	TRBD1	TRBV9	CASSVRGTGSDYGYTF	TGTGCCAGCAGCGTGAGGGGGACAGGGAGCGACTATGGCTACACCTTC
few	TRBJ2-2	TRBD1	TRBV14	CASSQVSRQGAGELFF	TGTGCCAGCAGCCAAGTATCACGACAGGGGGCCGGGGAGCTGTTTTTT
.	TRBJ2-3	TRBD2	TRBV7-3	CASSLSGRGTDTQYF	TGTGCCAGCAGCTTATCCGGGAGGGGCACAGATACGCAGTATTTT
once	TRBJ2-4	TRBD2	TRBV25-1	CASSAPGGFKNIQYF	TGTGCCAGCAGCGCCCCCGGGGGGTTCAAAAACATTCAGTACTTC